Included here is one T cell receptor (beta chain) sequence, with context. Sample treatment: over 15 received Ad26.COV2.S at low or high dose, single or two shots; roughly five received placebo; per-sample allocation not given. Sampling was performed 63 days after the first vaccine or placebo injection. The data were produced by immunoSEQ multiplex PCR, yet TCRdb's version contains in-frame clones alone and is incomplete. Of about 220,000 clones in the sample, 70% to 90% were seen once. The record originates from a study of Ad26.COV2.S vaccination and SARS-CoV-2 variants. This CDR3 spans 13 amino acids. V was cut by 3 bases and J by 1 base, with 7 bases left in between. Germline CDR1 is SGHTA and CDR2 is FQGNSA.

The V gene is TRBV7-2, the J gene TRBJ2-7; D is ambiguous. Sequenced material: peripheral blood, taken in a trial of Ad26.COV2.S vaccine versus placebo. This receptor was obtained from a person between 18 and 59 years old who received the Ad26.COV2.S COVID-19 vaccine or a placebo. The CDR3 is CASSFGVSYEQYF. DNA of the CDR3: TGTGCCAGCAGCTTTGGGGTTTCCTACGAGCAGTACTTC.